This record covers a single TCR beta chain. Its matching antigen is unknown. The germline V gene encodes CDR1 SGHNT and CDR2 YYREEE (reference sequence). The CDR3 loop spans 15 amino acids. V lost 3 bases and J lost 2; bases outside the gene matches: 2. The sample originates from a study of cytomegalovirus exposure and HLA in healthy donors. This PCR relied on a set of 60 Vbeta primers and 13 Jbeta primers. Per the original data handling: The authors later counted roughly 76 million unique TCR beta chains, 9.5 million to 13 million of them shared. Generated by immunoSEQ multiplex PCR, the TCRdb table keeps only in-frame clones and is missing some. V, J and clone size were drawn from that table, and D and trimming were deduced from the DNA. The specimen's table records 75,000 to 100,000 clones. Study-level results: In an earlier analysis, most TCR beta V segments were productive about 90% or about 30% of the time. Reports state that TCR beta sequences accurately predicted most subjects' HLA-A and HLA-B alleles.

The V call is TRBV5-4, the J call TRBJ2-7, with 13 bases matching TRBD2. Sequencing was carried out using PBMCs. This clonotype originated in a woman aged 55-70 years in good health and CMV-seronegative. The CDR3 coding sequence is TGTGCCAGCAGCTCCGGACTAGCGGGGGCCTACGAGCAGTACTTC. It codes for CASSSGLAGAYEQYF.